This TCR beta chain was identified in a study of cytomegalovirus exposure and HLA in healthy donors. A multiplex PCR was run with 60 Vbeta primers and 13 Jbeta primers. TCRdb keeps only in-frame clones here, not all; method: immunoSEQ multiplex PCR. Found here are about 120,000 clones, about three quarters of them singletons; the top ten hold 2.5% to 3%. Notes on this clone: Antigen specificity is unknown.

General observations from the study: The majority of CMV-associated TCR beta chains were reported as apparently HLA-restricted in a later analysis. Follow-up analysis later connected one missense variant in DCLRE1C with trimming of TCR beta V- and J-genes.

V lost 8 bases, J lost 6 bases, and 5 bases lay in between. This CDR3 has 9 amino acids. Germline assignment: CDR1 MNHEY and CDR2 SVGAGI. The sample taken for sequencing was PBMCs. This TCR came from a woman aged 60-75 years in good health and CMV-seropositive. This chain joins TRBV6-5 and TRBJ2-7; D is uncertain. The CDR3 here is CASPSEQYF. The CDR3 coding sequence is TGTGCCAGCCCCTCCGAGCAGTACTTC.